The entry that follows covers one T cell receptor beta chain sequence. The antigen is not known. The data are from a study of siplizumab effects on memory and regulatory T cells. Study-wide results and caveats: Versus under 35% in controls, the mappable alloreactive CD4+ clones averaged around 68% Treg-derived with siplizumab. Whether proliferating Tregs in siplizumab cultures suppress was not functionally confirmed.

TCRdb's copy holds only in-frame clones and misses some; the assay was immunoSEQ multiplex PCR. The sample shows around 87,000 clones, 80% to 90% of them seen only once. CDR1 is MNHNS and CDR2 is SASEGT in the germline V gene. The ends were cut back, 7 bases at V and 6 bases at J, with 19 bases in the middle. CDR3 length: 15 residues. The receptor comes from a human donor in good health. V usage is TRBV6-1 and J usage is TRBJ2-1, with D possibly TRBD2 on 6 matching bases. Source material: CD4+ T cells sorted from blood. The CDR3 protein is CASTLIFLAVNEQFF. CDR3 DNA sequence: TGTGCCAGCACCTTGATCTTTTTAGCGGTCAATGAGCAGTTCTTC.